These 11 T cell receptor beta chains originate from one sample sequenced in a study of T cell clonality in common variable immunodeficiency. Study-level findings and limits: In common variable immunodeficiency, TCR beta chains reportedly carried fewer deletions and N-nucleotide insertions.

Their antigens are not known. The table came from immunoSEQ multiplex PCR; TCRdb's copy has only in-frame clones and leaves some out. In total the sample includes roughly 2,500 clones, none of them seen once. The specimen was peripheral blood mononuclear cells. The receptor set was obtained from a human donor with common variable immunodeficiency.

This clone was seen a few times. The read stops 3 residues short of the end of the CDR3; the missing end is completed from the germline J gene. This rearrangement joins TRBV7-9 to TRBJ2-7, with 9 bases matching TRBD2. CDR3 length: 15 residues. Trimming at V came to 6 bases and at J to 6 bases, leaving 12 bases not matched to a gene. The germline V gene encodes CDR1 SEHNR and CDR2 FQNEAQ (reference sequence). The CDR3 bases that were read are TGTGCCAGCAGTCACCGCCGGACTAGCGAGTCCGAG. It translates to CASSHRRTSESE. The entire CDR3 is CASSHRRTSESEQYF.

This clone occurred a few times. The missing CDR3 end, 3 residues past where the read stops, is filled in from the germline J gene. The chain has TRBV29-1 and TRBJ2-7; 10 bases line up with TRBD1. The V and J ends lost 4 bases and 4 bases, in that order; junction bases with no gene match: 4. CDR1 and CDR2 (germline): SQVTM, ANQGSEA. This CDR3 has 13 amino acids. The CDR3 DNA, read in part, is TGCAGCGTTGGACAGGGGGCGTATTACGAG. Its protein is CSVGQGAYYE. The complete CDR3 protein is CSVGQGAYYEQYF.

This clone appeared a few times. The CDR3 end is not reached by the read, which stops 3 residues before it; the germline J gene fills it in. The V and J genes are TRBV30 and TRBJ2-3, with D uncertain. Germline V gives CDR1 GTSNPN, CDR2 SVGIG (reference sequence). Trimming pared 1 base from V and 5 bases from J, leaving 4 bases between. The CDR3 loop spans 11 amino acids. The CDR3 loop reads CAWSDRDTQYF. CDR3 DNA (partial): TGTGCCTGGAGTGACAGAGATACG.

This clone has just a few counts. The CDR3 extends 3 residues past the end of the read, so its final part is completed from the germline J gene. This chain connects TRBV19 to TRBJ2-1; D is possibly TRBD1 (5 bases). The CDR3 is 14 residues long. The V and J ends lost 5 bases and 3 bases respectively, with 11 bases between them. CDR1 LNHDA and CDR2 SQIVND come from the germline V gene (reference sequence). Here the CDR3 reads CASSEPGNYNEQFF. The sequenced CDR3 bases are TGTGCCAGTAGTGAGCCAGGGAACTACAATGAG.

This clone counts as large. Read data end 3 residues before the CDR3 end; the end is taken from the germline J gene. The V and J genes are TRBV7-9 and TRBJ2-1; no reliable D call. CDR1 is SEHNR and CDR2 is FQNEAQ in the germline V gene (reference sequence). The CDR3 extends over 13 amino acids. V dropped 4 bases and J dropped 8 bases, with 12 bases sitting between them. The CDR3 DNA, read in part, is TGTGCCAGCAGCTCCTATAGGGTACATGAG. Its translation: CASSSYRVHE. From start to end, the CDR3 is CASSSYRVHEQFF.

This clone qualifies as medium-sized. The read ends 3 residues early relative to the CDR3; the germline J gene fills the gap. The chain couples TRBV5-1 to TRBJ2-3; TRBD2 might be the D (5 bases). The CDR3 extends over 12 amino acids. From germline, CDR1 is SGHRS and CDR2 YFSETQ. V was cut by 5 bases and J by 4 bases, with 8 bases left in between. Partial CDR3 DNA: TGCGCCAGCAGACCGGACTCAGATACG. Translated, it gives CASRPDSDT. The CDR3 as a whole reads CASRPDSDTQYF.

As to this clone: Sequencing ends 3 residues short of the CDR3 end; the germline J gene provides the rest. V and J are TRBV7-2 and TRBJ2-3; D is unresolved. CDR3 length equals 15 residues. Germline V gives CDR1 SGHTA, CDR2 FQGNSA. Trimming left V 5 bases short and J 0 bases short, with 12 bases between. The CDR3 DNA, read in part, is TGTGCCAGCAGCGCAACTATTACTAGCACAGATACG. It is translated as CASSATITSTDT. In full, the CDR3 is CASSATITSTDTQYF.

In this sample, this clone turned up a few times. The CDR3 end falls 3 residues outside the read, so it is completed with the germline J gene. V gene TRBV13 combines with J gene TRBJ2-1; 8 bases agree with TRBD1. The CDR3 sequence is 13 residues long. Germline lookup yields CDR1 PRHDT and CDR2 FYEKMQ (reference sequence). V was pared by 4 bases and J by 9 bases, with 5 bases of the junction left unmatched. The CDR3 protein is CASSSGQGGEQFF. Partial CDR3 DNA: TGTGCCAGCAGCTCCGGACAGGGTGGTGAG.

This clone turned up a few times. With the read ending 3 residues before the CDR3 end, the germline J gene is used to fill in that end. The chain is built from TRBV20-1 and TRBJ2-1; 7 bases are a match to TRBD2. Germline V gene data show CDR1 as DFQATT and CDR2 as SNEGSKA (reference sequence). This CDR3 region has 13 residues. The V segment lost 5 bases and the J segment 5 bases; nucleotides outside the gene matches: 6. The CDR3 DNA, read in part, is TGCAGTGCTCTTTCGGGACTAAACAATGAG. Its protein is CSALSGLNNE. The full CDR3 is CSALSGLNNEQFF.

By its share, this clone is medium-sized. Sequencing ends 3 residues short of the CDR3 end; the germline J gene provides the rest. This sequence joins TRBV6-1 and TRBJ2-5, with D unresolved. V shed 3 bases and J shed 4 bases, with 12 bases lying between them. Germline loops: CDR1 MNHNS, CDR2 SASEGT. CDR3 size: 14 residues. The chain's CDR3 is CASSENQNIETQYF. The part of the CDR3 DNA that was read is TGTGCCAGCAGTGAGAATCAGAATATAGAGACC.

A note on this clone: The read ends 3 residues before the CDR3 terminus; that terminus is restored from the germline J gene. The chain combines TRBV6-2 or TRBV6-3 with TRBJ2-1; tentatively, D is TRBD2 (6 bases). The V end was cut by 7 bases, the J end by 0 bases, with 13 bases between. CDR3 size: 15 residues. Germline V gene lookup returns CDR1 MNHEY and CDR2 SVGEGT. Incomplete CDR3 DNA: TGTGCCAGCATTGGGGGGAGAGACTCCTACAATGAG. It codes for CASIGGRDSYNE. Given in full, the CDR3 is CASIGGRDSYNEQFF.